Listed below are T cell receptor beta chains from one sample, sequenced in a study of blood T cells in healthy people across ages. TCRdb independently ran MiXCR on the 5' RACE reads; one entry per CDR3 protein. This table holds roughly 1,500,000 distinct CDR3 sequences, about 35% found once. Sequencing was performed on blood. The receptors here all came from a woman aged 30 to 39 in good health. The CDR3 runs from the conserved cysteine through the conserved F or W. Fields, in order: V gene, CDR3 protein.

TRBV5-1 CASSLRGRTSTDTQYF
TRBV3-1 CASSLSPGLAGTEQYF
TRBV25-1 CASSVSPSGTQETQYF
TRBV9 CASTPGRVSGANVLTF
TRBV30 CAWSVLGEQFF
TRBV12-3/TRBV12-4 CASRTGLETQYF
TRBV9 CASSTGTSSYGQYF
TRBV3-1 CASSQVGGRDTEAFF
TRBV27 CASSQGGLVGFGELFF
TRBV6-1 CASSAKGGAIYEQYF
TRBV5-1 CASSSGQGSEKLFF
TRBV7-2 CASSLDSASGRAHNTQYF
TRBV30 CAWSVSRTSYEQYF
TRBV7-9 CASSGPHGGFPGTDTQYF
TRBV28 CASSLRQGVGQPQHF
TRBV4-1 CASSQMGQGAYEQYF
TRBV3-1 CASSQRTGSQPQHF
TRBV12-3/TRBV12-4 CASSLVLAPREYGYTF
TRBV20-1 CSARVRTGENSPLHF
TRBV20-1 CSAARGGLFEQYF
TRBV20-1 CGATSGTGRSYEQYF
TRBV14 CASSQGGLTGTQYF
TRBV9 CASSPSPGGGQPQHF
TRBV5-1 CASSPRGSGSGTQYF
TRBV4-2 CANSRNPSIGQGGEQFF
TRBV5-4 CTSSLSGALYGYTF
TRBV4-2 CASSHEDYYNEQFF
TRBV20-1 CSARGGEYNYGYTF
TRBV10-3 CAISGVPGPTGGNQPHHF
TRBV10-3 CAISEPIGTAFQYF
TRBV29-1 CSAGRLDTGTEAFF
TRBV20-1 CSASWGGVYEQYF
TRBV6-1 CASSEAGQLNYGYTF
TRBV5-1 CASSLQSGTNVLTF
TRBV6-6 CASTNPNYGYTF
TRBV20-1 CSARLAGNTDTQYF
TRBV27 CASSFVGGQGREETQYF
TRBV29-1 CSVLRTSASLGDF
TRBV20-1 CSARQFLAVYNEQFF
TRBV27 CASTNFGGLLYNEQFF
TRBV29-1 CSGTGRNEQYF
TRBV15 CTTSRAAGQLIYEQYF
TRBV27 CASRWASGGDTQYF
TRBV30 CAWSVGPDTQYF
TRBV24-1 CATEPTPTHSSYNEQFF
TRBV4-1 CASGGDHTDTQYF
TRBV20-1 CSARDLRGSSNQPQHF
TRBV27 CASSLSTGDGYTF
TRBV12-3/TRBV12-4 CASRIAGVNYGYTF
TRBV4-1 CASSQGAYYNSPLHF
TRBV25-1 CASSDIEGGTEAFF